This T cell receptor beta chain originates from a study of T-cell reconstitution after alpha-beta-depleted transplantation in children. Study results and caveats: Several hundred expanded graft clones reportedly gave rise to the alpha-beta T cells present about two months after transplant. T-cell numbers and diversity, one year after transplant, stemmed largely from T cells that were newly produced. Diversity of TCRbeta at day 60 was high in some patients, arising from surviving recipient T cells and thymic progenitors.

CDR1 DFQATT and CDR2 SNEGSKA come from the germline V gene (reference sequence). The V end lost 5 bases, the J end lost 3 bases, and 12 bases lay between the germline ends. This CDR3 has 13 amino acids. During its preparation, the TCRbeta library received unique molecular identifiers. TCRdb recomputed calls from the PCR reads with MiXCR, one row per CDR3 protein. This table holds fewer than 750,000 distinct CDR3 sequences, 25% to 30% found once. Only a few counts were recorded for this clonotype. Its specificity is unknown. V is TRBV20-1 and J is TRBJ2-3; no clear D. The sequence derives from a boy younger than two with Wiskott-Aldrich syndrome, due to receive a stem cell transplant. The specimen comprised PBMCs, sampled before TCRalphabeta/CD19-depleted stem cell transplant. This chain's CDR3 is CSAQATYTDTQYF. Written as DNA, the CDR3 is TGCAGTGCTCAGGCCACTTATACAGATACGCAGTATTTT.